These 2 T cell receptor beta chains share one sample of origin, sequenced in a study of early T cells in non-severe SARS-CoV-2 infection. One entry per CDR3 protein results from TCRdb running MiXCR on the 5' RACE reads. There are 30,000 to 40,000 distinct CDR3 sequences in the sample; 5.5% to 8% occur only once, and around a quarter lies in the top ten. This specimen consisted of whole blood, obtained at baseline. The receptors were sampled from an adult who was a healthcare worker with PCR-confirmed SARS-CoV-2 infection or an uninfected control (not recorded which).

The table lists this clonotype with a few counts. This sequence joins TRBV20-1 and TRBJ2-7; D gene uncertain. This CDR3 region has 11 residues. Trimming shortened V by 5 bases and J by 5 bases, and 10 bases separated the two germline ends. The germline V gene encodes CDR1 DFQATT and CDR2 SNEGSKA (reference sequence). The CDR3 reads CSAESRDEQYF. In nucleotides, the CDR3 is TGCAGTGCTGAATCACGGGACGAGCAGTACTTC.

This clonotype occurred a few times. The chain has TRBV12-3 or TRBV12-4 and TRBJ2-1; D is ambiguous. This CDR3 contains 11 residues. V was clipped by 3 bases and J by 11 bases, with 8 bases between them. Here the CDR3 reads CASSFSVQQFF. Here the CDR3 DNA reads TGTGCCAGCAGTTTTTCAGTACAGCAGTTCTTC.